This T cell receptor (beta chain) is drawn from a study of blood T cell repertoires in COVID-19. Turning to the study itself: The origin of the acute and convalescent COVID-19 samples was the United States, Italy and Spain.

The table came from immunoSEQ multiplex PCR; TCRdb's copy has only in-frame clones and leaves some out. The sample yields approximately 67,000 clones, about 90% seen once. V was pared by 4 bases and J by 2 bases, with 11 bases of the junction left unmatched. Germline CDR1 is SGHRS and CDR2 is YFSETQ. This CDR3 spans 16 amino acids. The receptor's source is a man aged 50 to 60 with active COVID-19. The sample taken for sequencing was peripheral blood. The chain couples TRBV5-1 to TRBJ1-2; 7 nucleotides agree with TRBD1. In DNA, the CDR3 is TGCGCCAGCAGCCCCCGGACAGGAGAGACGAACTATGGCTACACCTTC. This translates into CASSPRTGETNYGYTF.